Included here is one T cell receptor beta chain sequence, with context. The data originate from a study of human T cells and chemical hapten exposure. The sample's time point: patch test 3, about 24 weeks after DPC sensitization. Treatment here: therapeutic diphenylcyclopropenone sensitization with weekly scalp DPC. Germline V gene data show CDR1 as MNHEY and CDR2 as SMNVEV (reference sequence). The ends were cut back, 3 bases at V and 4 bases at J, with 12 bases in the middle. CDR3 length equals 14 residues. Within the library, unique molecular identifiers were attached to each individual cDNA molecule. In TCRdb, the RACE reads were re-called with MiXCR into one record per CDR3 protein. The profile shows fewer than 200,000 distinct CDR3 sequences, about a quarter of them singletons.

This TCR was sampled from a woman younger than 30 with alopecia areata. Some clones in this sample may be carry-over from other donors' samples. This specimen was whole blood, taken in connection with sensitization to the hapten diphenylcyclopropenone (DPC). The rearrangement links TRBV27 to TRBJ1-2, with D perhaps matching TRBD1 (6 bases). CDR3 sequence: CASSFTGSTYGYTF. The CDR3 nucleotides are TGTGCCAGCAGTTTTACAGGGTCTACCTATGGCTACACCTTC.